This note documents a single T cell receptor (beta chain) sequence. Its antigen is not yet known. Base qualities are missing; no much larger clone stands one base away. TRB CDR3 regions were amplified from genomic DNA with the immunoSEQ two-step multiplex PCR at survey-level depth. To estimate template counts and remove amplification bias, each PCR was spiked with synthetic inline TR CDR3 controls covering all V-J pairings. Reads went through processing to reduce amplification and sequencing bias, and quantification was done against synthetic TR CDR3 analogs. From the authors' description of their analysis: Raw data were processed in ImmunoSEQ Analyzer, removing out-of-frame sequences and CDR3s with stop codons, and genes were named by IMGT nomenclature. Normalized Shannon entropy, defined as 1 minus Pielou's evenness, served as the summary measure of repertoire diversity. TRB sequences were considered identical only when V gene, J gene and CDR3 were shared. Public PML clonotypes were defined as CDR3s shared by two or more PML-onset samples but absent from earlier samples, from controls, and from public databases. CDR3 amino acid composition by position was analyzed with Skylign using the observed count method. TCRdb took this table from immuneACCESS and kept in-frame rearrangements with V and J called. Such tables lack part of the clones; where checked against another copy, unresolved V genes explain under half of the gap, and the rest is unexplained. The DNA was the basis for D and trimming; V, J and clone size are from that table. In all, the sample holds fewer than 35,000 clones, and around 89% of those were seen once. The ten largest clones add up to about 1.5% of the sample.

The sample's time point, from its label and the paper: before natalizumab initiation. All listed patients had previously received interferon beta, and all PML patients were female. Before the first natalizumab infusion, T0 blood samples were collected. Ficoll-Hypaque density gradient centrifugation was used to isolate peripheral blood mononuclear cells. The sample is drawn from a study of multiple sclerosis patients with progressive multifocal leukoencephalopathy (dated 2019 in TCRdb). With respect to the entire study: The controls were five MS patients treated with natalizumab who did not develop PML and who were sampled longitudinally. The study was designed to detect JC virus-specific or public T-cell expansions arising at the time of PML onset. Two natalizumab-treated patients who later developed PML were followed longitudinally from before therapy through 6 and 12 months to PML onset. Peripheral T and B cells were examined in MS patients who developed PML (4 under natalizumab, 1 after alemtuzumab) and in treated patients who did not develop PML. The paper's findings and limits, for the study overall: The analysis covered only peripheral blood, although cerebrospinal fluid or brain lymphocytes might be more informative for natalizumab-associated PML. Most PML patients had lower normalized Shannon entropy, suggesting less diverse TRB repertoires, while values in the natalizumab-treated controls sat near 1. With only a small, descriptive cohort, it remained unclear whether the findings reflect JC virus infection or general immunocompromise. When PML developed, no shared TRBV or TRBJ gene usage and no preferred TRBV-TRBJ pairings were found. Only PML patients had TRB clones above 0.5% frequency, but the clones expanded at PML onset were already present before and during natalizumab therapy.

CDR1 and CDR2 are drawn from the germline V gene: SGHRS, YFSETQ. From the cysteine up to the phenylalanine, the CDR3 has a length of 15 residues. Only CDR3 DNA remains: 45 bases, in frame from the first base. V and J lose 0 bases and 5 bases, and a span of 14 bases separates them. This TCR was recovered from a human donor with multiple sclerosis. This chain joins TRBV5-1 to TRBJ2-5, with a tentative D gene TRBD1 over 6 matching bases. Sequencing was carried out using PBMCs. The nucleotide sequence is given as TGCGCCAGCAGCTTGGATGGGAATCAGGGGGAGACCCAGTACTTC. This translates into CASSLDGNQGETQYF.